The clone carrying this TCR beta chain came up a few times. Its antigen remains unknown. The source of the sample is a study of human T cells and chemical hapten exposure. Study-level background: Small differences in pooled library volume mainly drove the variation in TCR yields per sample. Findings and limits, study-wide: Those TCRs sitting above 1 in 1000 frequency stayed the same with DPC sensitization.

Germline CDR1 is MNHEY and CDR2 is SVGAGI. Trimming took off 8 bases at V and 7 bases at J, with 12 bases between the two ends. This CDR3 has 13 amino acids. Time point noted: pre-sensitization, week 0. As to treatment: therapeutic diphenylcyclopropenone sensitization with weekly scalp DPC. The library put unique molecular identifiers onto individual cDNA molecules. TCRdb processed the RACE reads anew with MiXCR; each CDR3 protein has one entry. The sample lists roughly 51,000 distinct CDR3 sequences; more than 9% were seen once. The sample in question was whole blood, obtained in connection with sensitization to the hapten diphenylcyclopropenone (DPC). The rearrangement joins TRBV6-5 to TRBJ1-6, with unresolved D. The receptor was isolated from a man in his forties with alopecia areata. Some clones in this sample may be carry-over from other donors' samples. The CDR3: CASGVRLNSPLHF. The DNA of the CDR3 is TGTGCCAGCGGTGTCCGTTTGAATTCACCCCTCCACTTT.